Below are 21 T cell receptor beta chains sequenced from a single sample in a study of OX40 agonist ivuxolimab in advanced cancers. The table came from immunoSEQ multiplex PCR; TCRdb's copy has only in-frame clones and leaves some out. The table has about 19,000 clones, around 90% seen once. The sample here was CD4+ or CD8+ T cells sorted from blood, taken in a trial of the OX40 agonist ivuxolimab. These receptors all come from an adult with an advanced solid tumor such as melanoma, head and neck, liver or kidney cancer.

This clone was detected once. This rearrangement joins TRBV2 to TRBJ2-7; 10 positions agree with TRBD2. CDR1 is SNHLY and CDR2 is FYNNEI in the germline V gene. With V trimmed by 5 bases and J by 2 bases, 3 bases remained unmatched. The CDR3 spans 14 residues. The CDR3 is CASSLAGAAYEQYF. The CDR3 nucleotides are TGTGCCAGCAGTCTAGCGGGAGCGGCCTACGAGCAGTACTTC.

V usage is TRBV11-3 and J usage is TRBJ2-7; 8 bases match TRBD2. The V and J ends lost 0 bases and 0 bases, in that order; junction bases with no gene match: 1. There are 15 residues in the CDR3. Germline assignment: CDR1 SGHNT and CDR2 YENEEA. The CDR3 DNA reads as TGTGCCAGCAGCTTAGAAAGCGGGAGCTCCTACGAGCAGTACTTC. Translating gives CASSLESGSSYEQYF.

The rearrangement links TRBV21-1 to TRBJ2-1; the D call in the table, TRBD1, was not verified against the DNA. TRBV21-1 is labeled a pseudogene. CDR3 size: 14 residues. This CDR3 reads CASSKCRTDNEQFF. CDR3 bases: TGTGCCAGCAGCAAATGCCGGACAGACAATGAGCAGTTCTTC.

The chain recombines TRBV15 with TRBJ2-7, with D possibly TRBD1 on 5 matching bases. The CDR3 spans 15 residues. Germline assignment: CDR1 LNHNV and CDR2 YYDKDF (reference sequence). V was pared by 1 base and J by 0 bases, with 10 bases between. The CDR3 loop reads CATSRVGADSYEQYF. The CDR3 coding sequence is TGTGCCACCAGCAGAGTAGGGGCAGACTCCTACGAGCAGTACTTC.

V and J are TRBV27 and TRBJ1-2; possible D gene TRBD1, 6 bases. The CDR3 length is 15 residues. Germline CDR1 reads MNHEY; CDR2 reads SMNVEV (reference sequence). Trimming left V 5 bases short and J 5 bases short, with 18 bases between. The CDR3 reads CASSTSKGVGYGYTF. CDR3 in DNA: TGTGCCAGCAGTACATCGAAGGGGGTCGGGTATGGCTACACCTTC.

The CDR3 nucleotides are TGTGCCAGCAGCTTCGGCGGGGCCAACGTCCTGACTTTC. Its protein product is CASSFGGANVLTF. J is TRBJ2-6 and V is TRBV7-9, with D unresolved. The CDR3 is 13 amino acids. Trimming removed 3 bases at V and 4 bases at J, with 4 bases between. The germline gives CDR1 SEHNR, CDR2 FQNEAQ (reference sequence). The whole variable domain, remainder taken from reference TRBV7-9 and TRBJ2-6, is DTGVSQNPRHKITKRGQNVTFRCDPISEHNRLYWYRQTLGQGPEFLTYFQNEAQLEKSRLLSDRFSAERPKGSFSTLEIQRTEQGDSAMYLCASSFGGANVLTFGAGSRLTVL.

CDR3 coding DNA: TGTGCCAGCAGCTGGAGGGGGGCACCCTCCTACAATGAGCAGTTCTTC. Its translation is CASSWRGAPSYNEQFF. V usage is TRBV7-9 and J usage is TRBJ2-1, with D possibly called TRBD1 or TRBD2 (6 bases each). Germline lookup yields CDR1 SEHNR and CDR2 FQNEAQ (reference sequence). This CDR3 contains 16 residues. Between the trimmed V and J ends, which lost 4 bases and 0 bases, there was a span of 13 bases.

The chain has TRBV18 and TRBJ2-7; TRBD1 is a possible D gene (6 bases). Trimming removed 3 bases from V and 2 bases from J, with 11 bases in between. Germline CDR1 KGHSH, CDR2 LQKENI. The CDR3 is 14 residues long. In DNA, the CDR3 is TGTGCCAGCTCACCTCCGACAGGACCCTACGAGCAGTACTTC. This codes for CASSPPTGPYEQYF.

This clone turned up a few times. The V gene is TRBV7-6, the J gene TRBJ2-1; TRBD2 agrees at 11 bases. The CDR3 extends over 15 amino acids. Germline V CDR1 and CDR2: SGHVS, FNYEAQ. The J segment lost 6 bases and the V segment lost 1 base, leaving 2 bases of the junction unmatched. CDR3 region: CASSLVAGGGNEQFF. The DNA of the CDR3 is TGTGCCAGCAGCTTAGTAGCGGGAGGGGGCAATGAGCAGTTCTTC.

V gene TRBV18 combines with J gene TRBJ2-7; D remains ambiguous. The CDR3 totals 12 residues. V was clipped by 5 bases and J by 7 bases, with 12 bases between them. Germline V gene sequence: CDR1 KGHSH, CDR2 LQKENI. The CDR3: CASSADDTEQYF. In DNA, the CDR3 is TGTGCCAGCTCAGCGGACGATACGGAGCAGTACTTC.

The J gene is TRBJ2-1, the V gene TRBV29-1, with 9 bases fitting TRBD1. The germline V gene encodes CDR1 SQVTM and CDR2 ANQGSEA. CDR3 size: 15 residues. Trimming removed 5 bases from V and 5 bases from J; junction bases left unmatched: 10. The CDR3 region is CSVLPGTGLNNEQFF. The CDR3 DNA reads as TGCAGCGTTCTCCCCGGGACAGGGTTAAACAATGAGCAGTTCTTC.

The CDR3 DNA sequence: TGCGCCAGCAGCCAAGATCTTCCGACAGCGCTTAATGAAAAACTGTTTTTT. Amino acid sequence: CASSQDLPTALNEKLFF. The chain joins TRBV4-3 to TRBJ1-4; possible D gene TRBD1, 5 bases. The CDR3 totals 17 residues. From germline, CDR1 is LGHNA and CDR2 YSLEER. Trimming removed 0 bases at V and 4 bases at J, with 15 bases between.

The chain recombines TRBV7-9 with TRBJ2-1; the D gene is possibly TRBD1 (6 bases). Looked up from germline, CDR1 is SEHNR and CDR2 is FQNEAQ (reference sequence). Trimming left V 6 bases short and J 5 bases short, with 26 bases between. This CDR3 has 18 residues. The DNA of the CDR3 is TGTGCCAGCAGGGGTTTGGGGGCCCTCACAGAGGACCACAATGAGCAGTTCTTC. Encoded protein: CASRGLGALTEDHNEQFF.

This chain connects TRBV6-1 to TRBJ2-1, with 8 bases matching TRBD1. This CDR3 is 17 amino acids long. The ends lost 4 bases at V and 0 bases at J; junction bases unmatched: 8. The germline V gene has CDR1 MNHNS and CDR2 SASEGT. The CDR3 here is CASSVRGRVSSYNEQFF. CDR3 sequence (DNA): TGTGCCAGCAGTGTCAGGGGGCGGGTCAGCTCCTACAATGAGCAGTTCTTC.

The rearrangement joins TRBV11-3 to TRBJ1-2; no clear D. This CDR3 is 12 amino acids long. The germline CDR1 and CDR2 sequences are SGHNT and YENEEA. The V end lost 5 bases, the J end lost 8 bases, and 12 bases lay between the germline ends. The CDR3 spells CASSPDLQGYTF. The DNA of the CDR3 is TGTGCCAGCAGCCCGGACCTCCAGGGCTACACCTTC.

The V and J genes are TRBV11-2 and TRBJ2-3; 14 nucleotides match TRBD2. The germline CDR1 and CDR2 sequences are SGHAT and FQNNGV. Trimming took 4 bases from V and 2 from J; bases not matched to a gene: 8. The CDR3 runs to 18 residues. The CDR3 bases are TGTGCCAGCAGCTACCTGACTAGCGGGAGGGCCGCCACAGATACGCAGTATTTT. It yields the protein CASSYLTSGRAATDTQYF.

This clone was found once. The chain uses TRBV27 and TRBJ1-5; D uncertain. This CDR3 comprises 14 residues. V shed 6 bases and J shed 3 bases, with 12 bases lying between them. CDR1 is MNHEY and CDR2 is SMNVEV in the germline V gene (reference sequence). CDR3 loop: CASRLGGYNQPQHF. The CDR3 nucleotides read TGTGCCAGCAGGCTGGGCGGATACAATCAGCCCCAGCATTTT.

The chain couples TRBV4-1 to TRBJ2-7; D is uncertain. Germline V lookup: CDR1 MGHRA, CDR2 YSYEKL. This CDR3 comprises 13 residues. V was clipped by 1 base and J by 3 bases, with 7 bases between them. CDR3 nucleotide sequence: TGCGCCAGCAGCCAAGCGTTCGACTACGAGCAGTACTTC. Translated: CASSQAFDYEQYF.

The V and J genes are TRBV11-2 and TRBJ2-1; D is unresolved. Germline CDR1 SGHAT, CDR2 FQNNGV. V lost 3 bases, J lost 5 bases, and 11 bases lay in between. This CDR3 region has 14 residues. CDR3 loop: CASSFLRMNNEQFF. The CDR3 bases are TGTGCCAGCAGCTTCCTCAGAATGAACAATGAGCAGTTCTTC.

V usage is TRBV7-2 and J usage is TRBJ2-1; D unresolved. The CDR3 covers 12 residues. V was shortened by 3 bases and J by 7 bases, with 7 bases between the two germline ends. Germline V gene data show CDR1 as SGHTA and CDR2 as FQGNSA. The CDR3 nucleotides are TGTGCCAGCAGCTTTTTAGGGAATGAGCAGTTCTTC. This sequence encodes CASSFLGNEQFF.

V usage is TRBV4-3 and J usage is TRBJ2-1, with D unclear. Trimming removed 3 bases at V and 4 bases at J, with 13 bases between. This CDR3 comprises 15 residues. Germline V gene sequence: CDR1 LGHNA, CDR2 YSLEER. CDR3 coding DNA: TGCGCCAGCAGCCATGCTCGGGCTGTTTACAATGAGCAGTTCTTC. This codes for CASSHARAVYNEQFF.